This T cell receptor (beta chain) was identified during a study of blood T cell repertoires in COVID-19. In the study overall: From T cells, B-cell-depleted T cells, or PBMCs came the material, which was cDNA or gDNA.

Some clones are missing from TCRdb's copy, which holds only in-frame ones; the method was immunoSEQ multiplex PCR. The profile shows 130,000 to 150,000 clones, around four fifths of them singletons. This clone was counted a few times. This CDR3 has 14 amino acids. Germline assignment: CDR1 MDHEN and CDR2 SYDVKM. The junction had 12 bases not matched to a gene; V was cut back by 10 bases and J by 8 bases. Material for sequencing was peripheral blood. V gene TRBV28 combines with J gene TRBJ1-4; 8 bases align to TRBD1. The sequence was obtained from a woman in her thirties or forties with active or convalescent COVID-19. CDR3: CAISSGGSGEKLFF. CDR3 bases: TGTGCCATTTCCTCAGGGGGCTCGGGGGAAAAACTGTTTTTT.